This T cell receptor (beta chain) is drawn from a study of Ad26.COV2.S vaccination and SARS-CoV-2 variants. Study background: Once or twice, 56 days apart, Ad26.COV2.S was delivered intramuscularly.

The CDR3 extends over 17 amino acids. The germline V gene encodes CDR1 MNHNS and CDR2 SASEGT. The V end was cut by 4 bases, the J end by 4 bases, with 19 bases between. TCRdb's copy holds only in-frame clones and misses some; the assay was immunoSEQ multiplex PCR. This table holds approximately 400,000 clones, about four fifths found once. Treatment denoted: about 20 received Ad26.COV2.S at low or high dose, single or two shots; about 5 received placebo; per-sample allocation not given. Sampling was performed 63 days after the first vaccine or placebo injection. Study results and limitations: People who got the vaccine or the placebo had similar non-spike TCR breadth.

With respect to this clone: No antigen is known for it.

Sequencing was performed on peripheral blood, taken in a trial of Ad26.COV2.S vaccine versus placebo. This TCR was sampled from a person aged 18-60 years who received the Ad26.COV2.S COVID-19 vaccine or a placebo. The rearrangement links TRBV6-1 to TRBJ2-2, with D unresolved. CDR3 amino acids: CASSAIGPPRPTGELFF. The CDR3 DNA reads TGTGCCAGCAGTGCTATCGGCCCTCCCCGCCCCACCGGGGAGCTGTTTTTT.